The 30 T cell receptor beta chains below all came from one sample that was sequenced in a study of regulatory dendritic cells for organ transplantation. Sequencing was performed with immunoSEQ multiplex PCR; in TCRdb, only in-frame clones are kept and a portion is missing. The profile covers about 34,000 clones, with around 90% appearing a single time and 0.05% to 0.065% taken by the ten largest. The specimen sequenced was naive CD4+ T cells from blood. Subset specified: CD45RA+ naive T cells. These receptors were collected from a human donor in good health.

There are a few counts of this clone. The rearrangement joins TRBV7-2 to TRBJ1-4; TRBD1 is a possible D gene (5 bases). Germline CDR1 SGHTA, CDR2 FQGNSA. Trimming pared 5 bases from V and 4 bases from J, leaving 14 bases between. The CDR3 has 15 amino acids. The CDR3, as DNA: TGTGCCAGCAGCCAACAGGTTGCTAGTAATGAAAAACTGTTTTTT. Translating gives CASSQQVASNEKLFF. The complete variable domain, with remaining parts taken from reference TRBV7-2 and TRBJ1-4, reads GAGVSQSPSNKVTEKGKDVELRCDPISGHTALYWYRQSLGQGLEFLIYFQGNSAPDKSGLPSDRFSAERTGGSVSTLTIQRTQQEDSAVYLCASSQQVASNEKLFFGSGTQLSVL.

The chain is built from TRBV4-2 and TRBJ2-7, with 11 bases lining up with TRBD1. With V trimmed by 1 base and J by 5 bases, 13 bases remained unmatched. The germline V gene encodes CDR1 LGHNA and CDR2 YNFKEQ. The CDR3 is made up of 18 amino acids. Written as DNA, the CDR3 is TGTGCCAGCAGCCAAGTTTTACGGGGGACAGGGGGTATCAACGAGCAGTACTTC. This sequence encodes CASSQVLRGTGGINEQYF.

The chain combines TRBV18 with TRBJ2-7; D tentatively reads TRBD1 or TRBD2 (5 bases each). The ends were cut back, 6 bases at V and 0 bases at J, with 18 bases in the middle. This CDR3 region has 16 residues. Germline V gives CDR1 KGHSH, CDR2 LQKENI. This CDR3 reads CASSDQEGISSYEQYF. Here the CDR3 DNA reads TGTGCCAGCTCCGACCAAGAGGGGATCAGCTCCTACGAGCAGTACTTC.

The chain carries TRBV6-1 and TRBJ1-1; D possibly corresponds to TRBD1 (5 bases). V was pared by 4 bases and J by 4 bases, with 19 bases between. The CDR3 loop spans 16 amino acids. Germline CDR1 reads MNHNS; CDR2 reads SASEGT. This CDR3 is CASSGRRVGGSTEAFF. DNA of the CDR3: TGTGCCAGCAGTGGACGACGAGTGGGGGGGAGCACTGAAGCTTTCTTT.

The rearrangement uses TRBV28 and TRBJ1-2, with D maybe TRBD1 (6 bases). The V end was cut by 3 bases, the J end by 0 bases, with 8 bases between. This CDR3 is built from 14 residues. The germline V gene encodes CDR1 MDHEN and CDR2 SYDVKM. The CDR3 here is CASSLDRANYGYTF. Here the CDR3 DNA reads TGTGCCAGCAGTTTGGACAGAGCTAACTATGGCTACACCTTC.

The chain is built from TRBV25-1 and TRBJ2-7; 8 nucleotides line up with TRBD1. CDR1 is MGHDK and CDR2 is SYGVNS in the germline V gene. CDR3 length: 15 residues. V lost 4 bases, J lost 5 bases, and 10 bases stayed unmatched. Written as DNA, the CDR3 is TGTGCCAGCAGTGCACCGGGCAGGGGGCCGGACGAGCAGTACTTC. It yields the protein CASSAPGRGPDEQYF.

V usage is TRBV9 and J usage is TRBJ1-3; 9 bases fit TRBD1. After removal of 4 bases from V and 6 bases from J, the junction contained 8 bases not matched to a gene. CDR3 length: 15 amino acids. Germline-derived CDR1 and CDR2 are SGDLS and YYNGEE. CDR3 residues: CASSLTGGNENTIYF. The CDR3 region has the DNA TGTGCCAGCAGCCTGACAGGGGGAAATGAAAACACCATATATTTT.

This chain connects TRBV4-3 to TRBJ2-7; a possible D gene is TRBD2 (6 bases). The V and J ends lost 1 base and 2 bases respectively, with 15 bases between them. The CDR3 length is 16 residues. Germline assignment: CDR1 LGHNA and CDR2 YSLEER. This CDR3 is CASSQGVASVPYEQYF. CDR3 nucleotides: TGCGCCAGCAGCCAAGGAGTGGCTAGCGTCCCCTACGAGCAGTACTTC.

V and J are TRBV14 and TRBJ1-6; a possible D gene is TRBD1 (6 bases). The CDR3 contains 15 residues. Trimming removed 3 bases at V and 7 bases at J, with 13 bases between. Germline-derived CDR1 and CDR2 are SGHDN and FVKESK. CDR3 sequence reads: CASSQSWGANSPLHF. CDR3 DNA: TGTGCCAGCAGCCAGTCCTGGGGGGCAAATTCACCCCTCCACTTT.

The V call is TRBV4-2, the J call TRBJ1-5, with a weak D call TRBD1 (5 bases). V gave up 0 bases and J gave up 7 bases, with 16 bases separating them. CDR1 and CDR2 (germline): LGHNA, YNFKEQ. The CDR3 spans 16 residues. The CDR3 nucleotides read TGTGCCAGCAGCCAAGAATGGGGGTTCTGGGGGCAGCCCCAGCATTTT. This encodes CASSQEWGFWGQPQHF.

The chain joins TRBV27 to TRBJ2-1; no clear D. CDR3 size: 15 residues. Trimming shortened V by 4 bases and J by 6 bases, and 16 bases separated the two germline ends. CDR1 is MNHEY and CDR2 is SMNVEV in the germline V gene (reference sequence). The CDR3 here is CASSSGFARINEQFF. The DNA of the CDR3 is TGTGCCAGCAGTTCCGGATTTGCGAGAATCAATGAGCAGTTCTTC.

The genes are TRBV30 and TRBJ2-3, with a possible D match to TRBD1 (5 bases). Germline CDR1 reads GTSNPN; CDR2 reads SVGIG (reference sequence). The CDR3 runs 13 residues. The V end lost 4 bases, the J end lost 0 bases, and 8 bases lay between the germline ends. The chain's CDR3 is CAWTPGSTDTQYF. Written as DNA, the CDR3 is TGTGCCTGGACCCCAGGGAGCACAGATACGCAGTATTTT. Full variable domain (missing parts from reference TRBV30 and TRBJ2-3): SQTIHQWPATLVQPVGSPLSLECTVEGTSNPNLYWYRQAAGRGLQLLFYSVGIGQISSEVPQNLSASRPQDRQFILSSKKLLLSDSGFYLCAWTPGSTDTQYFGPGTRLTVL.

This clone came up once. This chain uses TRBV7-2 with TRBJ2-2; TRBD2 agrees at 9 bases. Germline CDR1 SGHTA, CDR2 FQGNSA. The CDR3 extends over 19 amino acids. V lost 5 bases, J lost 3 bases, and 16 bases stayed unmatched. The CDR3 bases are TGTGCCAGCAGCCGTAGGACTAGCGCAACTTACTATGACACCGGGGAGCTGTTTTTT. Translation: CASSRRTSATYYDTGELFF.

The chain's CDR3 is CASSEARGGWTEAFF. CDR3 nucleotide sequence: TGTGCCAGCAGTGAAGCGCGAGGCGGATGGACTGAAGCTTTCTTT. V usage is TRBV6-1 and J usage is TRBJ1-1; D call uncertain. CDR1 and CDR2 (germline): MNHNS, SASEGT. The CDR3 sequence is 15 residues long. Deletions cut 0 bases from V and 5 bases from J, with 13 bases between.

This chain connects TRBV5-1 to TRBJ2-3, with 7 bases matching TRBD1. J gave up 2 bases and V 0 bases, and 3 bases lay outside the gene matches. This CDR3 contains 15 residues. In germline, CDR1 is SGHRS, CDR2 YFSETQ. CDR3 coding DNA: TGCGCCAGCAGCTTGGCGGGACAGCCCACAGATACGCAGTATTTT. Protein product: CASSLAGQPTDTQYF.

CDR3 protein: CASRGNEQFF. In DNA form, the CDR3 reads TGTGCCAGCAGGGGAAATGAGCAGTTCTTC. V and J are TRBV7-2 and TRBJ2-1, with D unclear. Trimming stripped 6 bases from V and 7 bases from J, with 4 bases between. Germline-derived CDR1 and CDR2 are SGHTA and FQGNSA. The CDR3 has 10 amino acids.

V usage is TRBV7-6 and J usage is TRBJ2-3; D ambiguous. The CDR3 covers 17 residues. Germline CDR1 is SGHVS and CDR2 is FNYEAQ. The germline V and J ends were trimmed by 5 bases and 1 base, with 19 bases remaining between them. The CDR3 DNA is TGTGCCAGCAGCGTACTTCCCCTCGCGGCAGGCACAGATACGCAGTATTTT. It translates to CASSVLPLAAGTDTQYF.

This clone was counted once. The chain is built from TRBV11-3 and TRBJ2-7, with D perhaps matching TRBD1 (5 bases). Germline V gene lookup returns CDR1 SGHNT and CDR2 YENEEA. Trimming took off 5 bases at V and 5 bases at J, with 19 bases between the two ends. The length of the CDR3 is 15 residues. This CDR3 reads CASSPTIGQGNEQYF. In DNA form, the CDR3 reads TGTGCCAGCAGCCCAACCATCGGGCAGGGAAACGAGCAGTACTTC. The whole variable domain, filled in from reference TRBV11-3 and TRBJ2-7, reads EAGVVQSPRYKIIEKKQPVAFWCNPISGHNTLYWYLQNLGQGPELLIRYENEEAVDDSQLPKDRFSAERLKGVDSTLKIQPAELGDSAVYLCASSPTIGQGNEQYFGPGTRLTVT.

This chain connects TRBV4-3 to TRBJ1-2, with a tentative D call TRBD1 (6 bases). The CDR3 runs 15 residues. Germline CDR1 reads LGHNA; CDR2 reads YSLEER. V lost 2 bases and J lost 1, with 11 bases in between. CDR3 DNA: TGCGCCAGCAGCCAAAAAGGGGGGGGTAACTATGGCTACACCTTC. It specifies CASSQKGGGNYGYTF.

The V call is TRBV7-6, the J call TRBJ2-1; 13 bases line up with TRBD2. The V gene's germline CDR1 is SGHVS and CDR2 FNYEAQ. V shed 6 bases and J 7 bases; nucleotides not matched to a gene: 6. The CDR3 covers 15 residues. CDR3 amino acids: CASSSTSGGRNEQFF. The CDR3 nucleotides are TGTGCCAGCAGTTCGACTAGCGGGGGGCGGAATGAGCAGTTCTTC.

V is TRBV4-3 and J is TRBJ1-2; no firm D call. The CDR3 contains 16 residues. Germline CDR1 and CDR2: LGHNA and YSLEER. V dropped 1 base and J dropped 0 bases, with 12 bases sitting between them. The CDR3 reads CASSQGLRVTNYGYTF. CDR3 nucleotide sequence: TGCGCCAGCAGCCAAGGTCTGCGGGTAACTAACTATGGCTACACCTTC.

The gene calls are TRBV18 and TRBJ1-2; the D gene is possibly TRBD1 (5 bases). The V gene lost 4 bases and the J gene lost 8 bases, with 14 bases spanning the gap. CDR3 size: 13 residues. CDR1 and CDR2 from the germline V gene are KGHSH and LQKENI. CDR3 in amino acids: CASSRDVGEGYTF. The DNA of the CDR3 is TGTGCCAGCTCACGGGATGTGGGGGAAGGCTACACCTTC.

The chain uses TRBV7-9 and TRBJ2-2; the D gene is possibly TRBD1 (6 bases). Germline V gene lookup returns CDR1 SEHNR and CDR2 FQNEAQ (reference sequence). The CDR3 runs to 16 residues. With 3 bases removed from V and 6 bases from J, the gap between germline ends came to 17 bases. DNA of the CDR3: TGTGCCAGCAGCTTTCTTCCCGTGCAGGGGCCCGGGGAGCTGTTTTTT. Translating gives CASSFLPVQGPGELFF. Supplemented by reference TRBV7-9 and TRBJ2-2, the full variable domain reads DTGVSQNPRHKITKRGQNVTFRCDPISEHNRLYWYRQTLGQGPEFLTYFQNEAQLEKSRLLSDRFSAERPKGSFSTLEIQRTEQGDSAMYLCASSFLPVQGPGELFFGEGSRLTVL.

V usage is TRBV9 and J usage is TRBJ2-2, with 10 bases that match TRBD2. Germline V lookup: CDR1 SGDLS, CDR2 YYNGEE. This CDR3 is built from 15 residues. After removal of 5 bases from V and 7 bases from J, the junction contained 8 bases not matched to a gene. In DNA, the CDR3 is TGTGCCAGCAGAGCCGGGACTAGCGTTTTCGGGGAGCTGTTTTTT. Translation gives CASRAGTSVFGELFF.

The sample holds a few counts of this clone. The chain links TRBV18 to TRBJ1-2; no clear D. V was pared by 3 bases and J by 6 bases, with 8 bases between. The CDR3 runs to 12 residues. Germline V CDR1 and CDR2: KGHSH, LQKENI. CDR3 sequence: CASSPGRDGYTF. The CDR3 DNA is TGTGCCAGCTCACCTGGGCGGGATGGCTACACCTTC. Full variable domain (missing parts from reference TRBV18 and TRBJ1-2): NAGVMQNPRHLVRRRGQEARLRCSPMKGHSHVYWYRQLPEEGLKFMVYLQKENIIDESGMPKERFSAEFPKEGPSILRIQQVVRGDSAAYFCASSPGRDGYTFGSGTRLTVV.

The V gene is TRBV6-5, the J gene TRBJ2-7, with no clear D. The CDR3 is made up of 14 amino acids. Germline values: CDR1 MNHEY, CDR2 SVGAGI. V was pared by 0 bases and J by 1 base, with 7 bases between. This CDR3 reads CASSYSPGSYEQYF. The CDR3 DNA follows: TGTGCCAGCAGTTACTCTCCGGGTTCCTACGAGCAGTACTTC.

The CDR3, as DNA: TGTGCCAGCTCACCACCCAGGGAGCTCTCCTACAATGAGCAGTTCTTC. This translates into CASSPPRELSYNEQFF. The chain is built from TRBV18 and TRBJ2-1, with D tentatively TRBD1 or TRBD2 (5 bases each). Trimming removed 0 bases at V and 0 bases at J, with 9 bases between. From germline, CDR1 is KGHSH and CDR2 LQKENI. The CDR3 loop spans 16 amino acids.

This clone was observed a single time. The chain has TRBV25-1 and TRBJ1-1, with D uncertain. Germline values: CDR1 MGHDK, CDR2 SYGVNS. This CDR3 has 11 amino acids. Trimming took 10 bases from V and 3 from J, leaving 9 bases between them. The CDR3 loop reads CATRAYTEAFF. Written as DNA, the CDR3 is TGTGCCACCCGGGCTTACACTGAAGCTTTCTTT.

This chain links TRBV19 with TRBJ1-2, with TRBD1 matching 8 bases. Germline loops: CDR1 LNHDA, CDR2 SQIVND (reference sequence). This CDR3 spans 17 amino acids. After removal of 3 bases from V and 3 bases from J, the junction contained 12 bases not matched to a gene. The CDR3 nucleotides are TGTGCCAGTAGTATCCGTCAGGGGGCTCTTTCCCACTATGGCTACACCTTC. It yields the protein CASSIRQGALSHYGYTF.

This chain connects TRBV5-4 to TRBJ2-1; D unresolved. The CDR3 runs to 14 residues. The V and J ends lost 4 bases and 5 bases respectively, with 13 bases between them. Germline V gene sequence: CDR1 SGHNT, CDR2 YYREEE (reference sequence). The CDR3 region is CASSRFNFDNEQFF. The CDR3 DNA follows: TGTGCCAGCAGCCGATTTAACTTCGACAATGAGCAGTTCTTC.